These T cell receptor beta chains were read from a single sample in a study of cytomegalovirus exposure and HLA in healthy donors. Measured with immunoSEQ multiplex PCR; TCRdb has only the in-frame clones, and not every one. The sample consists of 90,000 to 100,000 clones, 65% to 85% of them appearing once. The specimen sequenced was PBMCs. Receptors were obtained from a woman aged 60-75 years in good health and CMV-seropositive. CDR3s include the opening cysteine and the closing phenylalanine or tryptophan. A D gene is named only where the DNA matches it firmly. Size tells how often a clone was seen (once, few, many) or the class of an expanded clone, and some rows leave it out.

clone size,D gene,J gene,V gene,CDR3 protein,CDR3 DNA
NA,NA,TRBJ2-1,TRBV27,CASRTDNEQFF,TGTGCCAGCAGAACTGACAATGAGCAGTTCTTC
NA,TRBD1,TRBJ1-4,TRBV9,CASSVHTGANEKLFF,TGTGCCAGCAGCGTACACACAGGGGCTAATGAAAAACTGTTTTTT
once,TRBD2,TRBJ2-5,TRBV5-1,CASSLGLAGAPGQETQYF,TGCGCCAGCAGCTTGGGACTAGCGGGAGCCCCTGGGCAAGAGACCCAGTACTTC
NA,TRBD1,TRBJ1-3,TRBV18,CASSPTDRAGNTIYF,TGTGCCAGCTCACCAACAGACAGGGCTGGAAACACCATATATTTT
NA,TRBD1,TRBJ2-7,TRBV5-5,CASSLEGAGYTYEQYF,TGTGCCAGCAGCTTGGAGGGGGCAGGGTACACCTACGAGCAGTACTTC
NA,TRBD1,TRBJ2-3,TRBV19,CASRDRGRVDTQYF,TGTGCCAGCCGGGACAGGGGGCGTGTAGATACGCAGTATTTT
NA,TRBD1,TRBJ1-1,TRBV2,CASSWTGKNTEAFF,TGTGCCAGCAGTTGGACAGGGAAAAACACTGAAGCTTTCTTT
NA,TRBD2,TRBJ2-5,TRBV4-1,CASSQGLAGGVQETQYF,TGCGCCAGCAGCCAAGGGCTAGCGGGAGGGGTCCAAGAGACCCAGTACTTC
few,TRBD1,TRBJ1-2,TRBV5-1,CASSPGQGWNGYTF,TGCGCCAGCAGCCCCGGACAGGGATGGAATGGCTACACCTTC
NA,TRBD2,TRBJ2-6,TRBV5-1,CASSSTSGGSSGANVLTF,TGCGCCAGCAGCTCTACTAGCGGAGGGAGCTCTGGGGCCAACGTCCTGACTTTC
few,NA,TRBJ1-5,TRBV5-8,CASSRGTGGNQPQHF,TGTGCCAGCAGCCGTGGGACTGGCGGCAATCAGCCCCAGCATTTT
few,NA,TRBJ2-7,TRBV5-1,CASSLPGDRRAHEQYF,TGCGCCAGCAGCTTACCGGGCGACCGGCGGGCCCACGAGCAGTACTTC
NA,NA,TRBJ1-1,TRBV14,CASSQDPRVKLFLNTEAFF,TGTGCCAGCAGCCAAGATCCCAGGGTGAAGTTATTCCTGAACACTGAAGCTTTCTTT
once,TRBD2,TRBJ2-1,TRBV30,CAWKRTSGSNEQFF,TGTGCCTGGAAGAGGACTAGCGGGAGCAATGAGCAGTTCTTC
NA,TRBD2,TRBJ2-7,TRBV15,CATSRDRLAAGEQYF,TGTGCCACCAGCAGAGATAGACTAGCGGCGGGAGAGCAGTACTTC
NA,NA,TRBJ2-1,TRBV29-1,CSSIDDSSYNEQFF,TGCAGCTCCATAGATGATAGCTCCTACAATGAGCAGTTCTTC
NA,NA,TRBJ2-4,TRBV19,CASSNSGRVKNIQYF,TGTGCCAGTAGTAATAGCGGTAGGGTCAAAAACATTCAGTACTTC
once,NA,TRBJ2-1,TRBV29-1,CSAGQRYYNEQFF,TGCAGCGCCGGACAGAGATACTACAATGAGCAGTTCTTC
NA,TRBD1,TRBJ1-2,TRBV2,CASRRTGVNGYTF,TGTGCCAGCAGGAGGACAGGGGTAAATGGCTACACCTTC
NA,TRBD1,TRBJ2-3,TRBV9,CASSPRQGPTTDTQYF,TGTGCCAGCAGCCCACGACAGGGCCCCACCACAGATACGCAGTATTTT
NA,NA,TRBJ2-1,TRBV6-1,CASSELGGTYNEQFF,TGTGCCAGCAGTGAATTAGGGGGTACCTACAATGAGCAGTTCTTC
NA,TRBD1,TRBJ1-4,TRBV5-1,CASSFSGQGTNEKLFF,TGCGCCAGCAGCTTTTCGGGACAGGGGACCAATGAGAAACTGTTTTTT
NA,NA,TRBJ2-1,TRBV5-4,CASSLEGVSYNEQFF,TGTGCCAGCAGCTTAGAAGGGGTCTCCTACAATGAGCAGTTCTTC
NA,NA,TRBJ2-3,TRBV7-3,CASSLTYQAGRTQYF,TGTGCCAGCAGCTTAACCTACCAGGCGGGGCGTACGCAGTATTTT
NA,NA,TRBJ2-3,TRBV15,CATSTADTQYF,TGTGCCACCTCTACCGCAGATACGCAGTATTTT
few,TRBD1,TRBJ2-7,TRBV13,CAIRQGAGNEQYF,TGTGCCATCCGACAGGGGGCAGGAAACGAGCAGTACTTC
few,TRBD1,TRBJ2-7,TRBV7-2,CASSLVGQGTHEQYF,TGTGCCAGCAGCTTAGTGGGACAGGGGACCCACGAGCAGTACTTC
many,NA,TRBJ1-1,TRBV7-9,CASSLGQGFSEAFF,TGTGCCAGCAGCTTAGGGCAGGGGTTCTCTGAAGCTTTCTTT
NA,TRBD1,TRBJ1-6,TRBV5-5,CASSRQGSGSPLHF,TGTGCCAGCAGCCGACAGGGGAGTGGATCACCCCTCCACTTT
NA,NA,TRBJ1-1,TRBV5-5,CASSPQGTEAFF,TGTGCCAGCAGCCCACAGGGCACTGAAGCTTTCTTT
NA,NA,TRBJ2-7,TRBV13,CASSLRFGGSRHEQYF,TGTGCCAGCAGCTTACGTTTTGGAGGGAGTAGACACGAGCAGTACTTC
NA,TRBD2,TRBJ2-4,TRBV5-1,CASSFRGENIQYF,TGCGCCAGCAGCTTCCGGGGGGAAAACATTCAGTACTTC
NA,TRBD2,TRBJ2-5,TRBV2,CASSATSAAVTQYF,TGTGCCAGCAGCGCGACTAGCGCGGCCGTAACCCAGTACTTC
NA,TRBD2,TRBJ2-1,TRBV7-2,CASSHAPTSGRPYNEQFF,TGTGCCAGCAGCCACGCCCCGACTAGCGGGAGGCCCTACAATGAGCAGTTCTTC
NA,NA,TRBJ1-1,TRBV6-5,CASSYGQVGTEAFF,TGTGCCAGCAGTTACGGGCAGGTCGGAACTGAAGCTTTCTTT
NA,TRBD1,TRBJ2-7,TRBV28,CASTTVGATGTYEQYF,TGTGCCAGCACCACAGTGGGGGCGACAGGGACGTACGAGCAGTACTTC
NA,TRBD2,TRBJ2-2,TRBV19,CASMRGEAGTGELFF,TGTGCCAGTATGCGGGGGGAGGCGGGCACCGGGGAGCTGTTTTTT
NA,NA,TRBJ2-5,TRBV6-6,CASSSPSIRETQYF,TGTGCCAGCAGCTCCCCTAGCATTCGGGAGACCCAGTACTTC
once,NA,TRBJ1-2,TRBV10-2,CASTEQGANYGYTF,TGCGCCAGCACCGAACAGGGAGCTAACTATGGCTACACCTTC
once,TRBD1,TRBJ1-4,TRBV18,CASSLSPTGHEKLFF,TGTGCCAGCTCACTATCGCCGACAGGGCATGAAAAACTGTTTTTT
NA,TRBD1,TRBJ2-6,TRBV18,CASSTGFPTGANVLTF,TGTGCCAGCTCGACAGGGTTCCCGACTGGGGCCAACGTCCTGACTTTC
NA,NA,TRBJ1-2,TRBV29-1,CSVGGGHSFGYTF,TGCAGCGTTGGGGGGGGCCACAGCTTTGGCTACACCTTC
NA,TRBD2,TRBJ2-1,TRBV27,CASSFSGSNEQFF,TGTGCCAGCAGTTTTAGCGGGTCCAATGAGCAGTTCTTC
NA,NA,TRBJ2-7,TRBV7-9,CASSWTGRAYEQYF,TGTGCCAGCAGCTGGACAGGGAGGGCCTACGAGCAGTACTTC
NA,NA,TRBJ2-2,TRBV9,CASSFLSNTGELFF,TGTGCCAGCAGCTTCCTTTCGAACACCGGGGAGCTGTTTTTT
NA,TRBD1,TRBJ1-6,TRBV2,CASPRDRGPHNSPLHF,TGTGCCAGCCCTAGGGACAGGGGGCCCCATAATTCACCCCTCCACTTT
NA,TRBD2,TRBJ2-1,TRBV4-2,CASSQATSGNHEQFF,TGTGCCAGCAGCCAAGCAACTAGCGGGAATCATGAGCAGTTCTTC
NA,NA,TRBJ2-5,TRBV2,CASGGSGQETQYF,TGTGCCAGTGGGGGGAGCGGCCAAGAGACCCAGTACTTC
few,NA,TRBJ1-4,TRBV4-1,CASSPTVVRVGEKLFF,TGCGCCAGCAGCCCAACCGTCGTCAGGGTGGGTGAAAAACTGTTTTTT
few,TRBD2,TRBJ2-3,TRBV9,CASSRTGTSGRVDTQYF,TGTGCCAGCAGCCGAACCGGGACTAGCGGGAGGGTAGATACGCAGTATTTT
NA,NA,TRBJ2-1,TRBV6-5,CASSLGSINEQFF,TGTGCCAGCAGTTTGGGCAGCATTAATGAGCAGTTCTTC
NA,NA,TRBJ2-3,TRBV18,CASSPISADTQYF,TGTGCCAGCTCACCAATTAGTGCAGATACGCAGTATTTT
NA,TRBD2,TRBJ2-6,TRBV7-9,CASSFTGGNSGANVLTF,TGTGCCAGCAGCTTCACGGGAGGGAACTCTGGGGCCAACGTCCTGACTTTC
NA,NA,TRBJ1-5,TRBV2,CASSEAGRYQPQHF,TGTGCCAGCAGTGAGGCAGGGAGGTATCAGCCCCAGCATTTT
NA,TRBD2,TRBJ2-1,TRBV11-2,CASSRWREGLRQFF,TGTGCCAGCAGCCGTTGGCGGGAGGGCCTGAGGCAGTTCTTC